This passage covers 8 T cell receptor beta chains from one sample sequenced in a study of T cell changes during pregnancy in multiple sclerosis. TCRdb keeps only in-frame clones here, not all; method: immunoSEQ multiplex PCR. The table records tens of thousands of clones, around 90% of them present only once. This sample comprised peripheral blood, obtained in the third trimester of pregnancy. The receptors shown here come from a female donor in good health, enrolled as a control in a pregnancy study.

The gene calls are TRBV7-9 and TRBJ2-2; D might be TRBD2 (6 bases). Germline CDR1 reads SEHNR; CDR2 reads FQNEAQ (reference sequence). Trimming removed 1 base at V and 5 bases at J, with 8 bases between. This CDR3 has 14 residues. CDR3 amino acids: CASSLGAGTGELFF. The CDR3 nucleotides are TGTGCCAGCAGCTTAGGGGCGGGGACCGGGGAGCTGTTTTTT.

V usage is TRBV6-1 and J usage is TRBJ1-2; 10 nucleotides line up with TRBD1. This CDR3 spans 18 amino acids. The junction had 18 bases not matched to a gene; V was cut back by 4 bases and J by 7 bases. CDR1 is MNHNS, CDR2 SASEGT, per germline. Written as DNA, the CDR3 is TGTGCCAGCAGTGTCAAACATTCAGCGGGACAGGGGAACGGTGGCTACACCTTC. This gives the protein CASSVKHSAGQGNGGYTF.

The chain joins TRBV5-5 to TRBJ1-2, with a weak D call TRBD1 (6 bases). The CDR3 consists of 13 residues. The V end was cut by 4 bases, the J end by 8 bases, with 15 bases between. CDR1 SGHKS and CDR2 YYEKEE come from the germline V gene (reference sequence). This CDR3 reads CASSVTGQGGYTF. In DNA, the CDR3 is TGTGCCAGCAGCGTCACAGGGCAGGGAGGCTACACCTTC.

Here the CDR3 reads CASSLGPGNNQPQHF. CDR3 nucleotides: TGTGCCAGCAGCTTAGGGCCGGGTAACAATCAGCCCCAGCATTTT. J is TRBJ1-5 and V is TRBV7-8; no definite D call. Germline assignment: CDR1 SGHVS and CDR2 FQNEAQ. The CDR3 runs to 15 residues. The V and J ends lost 1 base and 3 bases respectively, with 10 bases between them.

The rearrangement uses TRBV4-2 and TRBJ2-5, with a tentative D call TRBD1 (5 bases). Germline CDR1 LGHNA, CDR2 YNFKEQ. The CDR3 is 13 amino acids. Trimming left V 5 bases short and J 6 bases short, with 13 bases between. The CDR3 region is CASSTDQGKTQYF. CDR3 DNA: TGTGCCAGCAGCACGGACCAGGGAAAGACCCAGTACTTC.

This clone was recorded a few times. The CDR3, as DNA: TGTGCCAGCAGTGAACGGGAGGGCGGATACGAGCAGTACTTC. This encodes CASSEREGGYEQYF. V is TRBV6-4 and J is TRBJ2-7; 8 positions match TRBD2. Germline V lookup: CDR1 MRHNA, CDR2 SNTAGT. V trimming: 3 bases; J trimming: 4 bases; junction bases outside the gene matches: 5. The CDR3 contains 14 residues.

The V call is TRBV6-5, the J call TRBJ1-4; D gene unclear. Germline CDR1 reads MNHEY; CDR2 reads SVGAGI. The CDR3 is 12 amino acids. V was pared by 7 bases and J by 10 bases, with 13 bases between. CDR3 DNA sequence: TGTGCCAGCACATCCGAGACGGGAAAACTGTTTTTT. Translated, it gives CASTSETGKLFF.

The CDR3 nucleotides are TGTGCCAGCAGTGAACTTCCCGGGGGGAAAATTCAGTACTTC. This codes for CASSELPGGKIQYF. V is TRBV27 and J is TRBJ2-4; 7 bases agree with TRBD2. Germline loops: CDR1 MNHEY, CDR2 SMNVEV (reference sequence). With V trimmed by 5 bases and J by 10 bases, 11 bases remained unmatched. The CDR3 runs to 14 residues.